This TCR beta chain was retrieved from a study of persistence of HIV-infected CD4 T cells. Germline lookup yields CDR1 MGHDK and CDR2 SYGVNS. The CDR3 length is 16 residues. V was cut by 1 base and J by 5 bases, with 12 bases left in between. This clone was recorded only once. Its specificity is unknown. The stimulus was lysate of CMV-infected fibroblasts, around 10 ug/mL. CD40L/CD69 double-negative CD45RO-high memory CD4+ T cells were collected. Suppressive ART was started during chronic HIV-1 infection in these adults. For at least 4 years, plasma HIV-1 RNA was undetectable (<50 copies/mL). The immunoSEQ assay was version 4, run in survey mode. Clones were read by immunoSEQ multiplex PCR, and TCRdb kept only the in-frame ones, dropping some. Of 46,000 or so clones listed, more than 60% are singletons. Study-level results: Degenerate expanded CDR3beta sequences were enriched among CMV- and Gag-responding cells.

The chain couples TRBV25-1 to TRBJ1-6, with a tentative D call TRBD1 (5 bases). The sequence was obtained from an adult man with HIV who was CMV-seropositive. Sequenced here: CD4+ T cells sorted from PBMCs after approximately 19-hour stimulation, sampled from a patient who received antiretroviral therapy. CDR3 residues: CASSESTGWNNSPLHF. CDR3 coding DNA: TGTGCCAGCAGTGAATCTACAGGATGGAATAATTCACCCCTCCACTTT.